This T cell receptor (beta chain) was identified in a study of T cell clones after liver transplantation. The study's findings and limits: The donor-reactive repertoire was only partly measurable in a couple of subjects, lacking donor cells.

V was shortened by 8 bases and J by 2 bases, with 19 bases between the two germline ends. The CDR3 has 15 amino acids. The V gene's germline CDR1 is MNHNS and CDR2 SASEGT. The sample holds a few counts of this clone. Its matching antigen is unknown. The table came from immunoSEQ multiplex PCR; TCRdb's copy has only in-frame clones and leaves some out. The repertoire holds 75,000 to 95,000 clones, roughly 85% seen once, with 2.5% to 3.5% in the top ten. The clonotype was recovered from a human patient who received a liver transplant. Some T cells may have originated in the graft donor. The sample in question was CD4+ T cells from blood, obtained at the 22-month timepoint. The V and J genes are TRBV6-1 and TRBJ2-7, with D perhaps TRBD1 or TRBD2 (6 bases each). As DNA, the CDR3 is TGTGCCAGCGGGTTGGAGGGACATACCACCTACGAGCAGTACTTC. Translated, it gives CASGLEGHTTYEQYF.